The source of this T cell receptor beta chain is a study of cytomegalovirus exposure and HLA in healthy donors. Across the study: In an early release, HLA-typed donors contributed some 80 million unique TCR sequences. There were fewer than 500 genotyped donors. Of these, about 86% fell in the genetic ancestry cluster associated with self-reported Caucasian donors. Findings of the study overall: In an earlier analysis, productive rearrangement rates for most beta V segments clustered near 90% or 30%. One cluster of highly shared sequence variants probably arose as a sequencing artifact.

Primers: 60 Vbeta forward and 13 Jbeta reverse. TCRdb keeps only in-frame clones here, not all; method: immunoSEQ multiplex PCR. The table records about 140,000 clones, around 85% of them present only once. V lost 4 bases, J lost 5 bases, and 2 bases stayed unmatched. The CDR3 runs 15 residues. Germline values: CDR1 MNHNY, CDR2 SVGAGI (reference sequence). A remark on this clone: No antigen is known for it.

This chain uses TRBV6-6 with TRBJ2-3; 14 positions agree with TRBD2. This TCR was recovered from a woman in her fifties or sixties in good health and CMV-seropositive. The material sequenced was PBMCs. Here the CDR3 DNA reads TGTGCCAGCAGTTCTGGACTAGCGGGGGGAGATACGCAGTATTTT. This codes for CASSSGLAGGDTQYF.